This T cell receptor beta chain was captured in a study of post-analysis software for immune sequencing data. Study-level points and caveats: Controls had lower frequencies than patients of five or six TRBV segments, which included TRBV5-6, TRBV5-1 and TRBV20-1.

This clonotype occurred a few times. The antigen remains unidentified. The germline V and J ends were trimmed by 0 bases and 8 bases, with 7 bases remaining between them. Looked up from germline, CDR1 is MGHDK and CDR2 is SYGVNS. This CDR3 has 12 residues. Presence of unique molecular identifiers characterized the TCR beta cDNA libraries. A single record per CDR3 protein comes from TCRdb applying MiXCR to the PCR reads. The sample records fewer than 550,000 distinct CDR3 sequences, 34% being singletons. The TCR sequence derives from a girl aged 2-17 years with multiple sclerosis. The chain combines TRBV25-1 with TRBJ1-2; D remains unclear. Sequencing input: blood. The CDR3 DNA is TGTGCCAGCAGTGAATATAATCGGGGCTACACCTTC. Its translation: CASSEYNRGYTF.